The T cell receptor (beta chain) described here comes from a study of blood T cell repertoires in COVID-19. Background on the study: Researchers got acute and convalescent COVID-19 samples from the United States, Italy and Spain. In each case, the material was cDNA or gDNA derived from T cells, B-cell-depleted T cells, or PBMCs.

A single count supports this clone. This CDR3 comprises 14 residues. The V and J ends lost 5 bases and 9 bases, in that order; junction bases with no gene match: 6. In germline, CDR1 is SEHNR, CDR2 FQNEAQ (reference sequence). Authors' data handling: Estimated nucleated cell counts came from reference gene primer amplification. Sequencing used immunoSEQ multiplex PCR; TCRdb keeps in-frame clones, though not all of them. V, J and clone size were drawn from that table, and D and trimming were deduced from the DNA. The repertoire holds 100,000 to 150,000 clones, with 80% to 85% as singletons. This clonotype originated in a woman aged 30 to 39 who had recovered from COVID-19. The source material was peripheral blood. The chain has TRBV7-9 and TRBJ1-6; TRBD1 matches 8 bases. The CDR3 DNA sequence: TGTGCCAGCAGCGCGACAGGGGTGCTTTCACCCCTCCACTTT. It codes for CASSATGVLSPLHF.